The 8 T cell receptor beta chains given below trace back to one sample, sequenced in a study of response to subunit inactivated influenza vaccine. TCRdb independently ran MiXCR on the RT-PCR reads; one entry per CDR3 protein. There are hundreds of thousands of distinct CDR3 sequences in the sample; around 8% occur only once, and 10% to 15% lies in the top ten. This specimen was PBMCs from blood, taken about 24 months after vaccination. The receptors were sampled from a man between 50 and 75 years old who received an inactivated influenza vaccine.

The table lists this clonotype with many counts. CDR3: CASSQIGATDTQYF. In DNA form, the CDR3 reads TGTGCCAGCAGCCAAATCGGAGCCACAGATACGCAGTATTTT. The chain employs TRBV14 and TRBJ2-3; no firm D call. The CDR3 is made up of 14 amino acids. Trimming shortened V by 2 bases and J by 2 bases, and 8 bases separated the two germline ends. Germline CDR1 and CDR2: SGHDN and FVKESK.

This CDR3 reads CATSRDLSSYNEQFF. CDR3 DNA: TGTGCCACCAGCAGAGATTTAAGCTCCTACAATGAGCAGTTCTTC. The chain carries TRBV15 and TRBJ2-1; D gene unclear. The germline gives CDR1 LNHNV, CDR2 YYDKDF (reference sequence). Trimming shortened V by 0 bases and J by 0 bases, and 6 bases separated the two germline ends. The CDR3 contains 15 residues.

This clonotype came up many times. The CDR3 DNA follows: TGTGCCAGCAGCCAAGAACAGGGGGATGAAAAACTGTTTTTT. Amino acid sequence: CASSQEQGDEKLFF. The V gene is TRBV4-2, the J gene TRBJ1-4; 8 nucleotides line up with TRBD1. This CDR3 has 14 residues. Looked up from germline, CDR1 is LGHNA and CDR2 is YNFKEQ. V gave up 0 bases and J gave up 6 bases; unmatched junction bases: 0.

This clonotype was seen only a few times. In DNA, the CDR3 is TGTGCCAGCAGCCCCTGGGGCAGGTCCGACACTGAAGCTTTCTTT. Protein sequence: CASSPWGRSDTEAFF. The chain has TRBV3-1 and TRBJ1-1, with TRBD1 as a possible D gene (5 bases). V lost 4 bases and J 3 bases, leaving 15 bases between the germline ends. CDR1 and CDR2 from the germline V gene are LGHDT and YNNKEL (reference sequence). This CDR3 region has 15 residues.

Many counts were recorded for this clonotype. V and J are TRBV7-6 and TRBJ1-3, with D unresolved. Germline V gene sequence: CDR1 SGHVS, CDR2 FNYEAQ. CDR3 length: 13 amino acids. V lost 3 bases and J 9 bases, leaving 12 bases between the germline ends. In nucleotides, the CDR3 is TGTGCCAGCAGCTTGGCTGAAGAGGGCACCATATATTTT. It translates to CASSLAEEGTIYF.

This clonotype was detected ten times or more. The genes are TRBV30 and TRBJ2-2; D remains ambiguous. The V gene's germline CDR1 is GTSNPN and CDR2 SVGIG (reference sequence). The CDR3 is 12 residues long. V shed 0 bases and J shed 10 bases, with 9 bases lying between them. CDR3 coding DNA: TGTGCCTGGAGTGTAGGGCCTATGGAGCTGTTTTTT. It encodes CAWSVGPMELFF. The full variable domain, in which reference TRBV30 and TRBJ2-2 provide the parts outside the CDR3, is SQTIHQWPATLVQPVGSPLSLECTVEGTSNPNLYWYRQAAGRGLQLLFYSVGIGQISSEVPQNLSASRPQDRQFILSSKKLLLSDSGFYLCAWSVGPMELFFGEGSRLTVL.

There are a few counts of this clonotype. The rearrangement joins TRBV12-3 or TRBV12-4 to TRBJ2-2, with D possibly matching TRBD1 (6 bases). The CDR3 totals 15 residues. The V end lost 7 bases, the J end lost 6 bases, and 18 bases lay between the germline ends. The CDR3 spells CASKTATGFAGELFF. CDR3 sequence (DNA): TGTGCCAGCAAGACCGCCACAGGGTTTGCCGGGGAGCTGTTTTTT.

This clonotype was counted at least ten times. The V gene is TRBV7-8, the J gene TRBJ1-6, with a tentative D call TRBD1 (5 bases). The CDR3 totals 16 residues. Germline loops: CDR1 SGHVS, CDR2 FQNEAQ. Trimming left V 5 bases short and J 9 bases short, with 20 bases between. This chain's CDR3 is CASSPEGGTTGSPLHF. The CDR3 region has the DNA TGTGCCAGCAGCCCCGAGGGAGGGACCACGGGTTCACCCCTCCACTTT.